These T cell receptor beta chains were read from a single sample in a study of T cell responses to AZD1222 COVID-19 vaccine. TCRdb's table, derived via immunoSEQ multiplex PCR, lists solely in-frame clones and lacks some. This sample has around 140,000 clones, with about 86% found just once. The source was peripheral blood, collected 28 days after the second AZD1222 dose. These receptors were taken from an adult who received the AZD1222 COVID-19 vaccine. The CDR3 runs from the conserved cysteine through the conserved F or W. Each record gives: clone size, V gene, D gene, J gene, CDR3 length, CDR3 protein, CDR3 DNA. A D gene is named only where the DNA matches it firmly. Part of the rows lack a size; the others show once, few, many or a class for expanded clones.

>-|TRBV5-1|-|TRBJ1-1|13
CASRPRQNTEAFF
TGCGCCAGCAGACCAAGACAGAACACTGAAGCTTTCTTT
>-|TRBV28|-|TRBJ2-7|15
CASSLGLNPDYEQYF
TGTGCCAGCAGTTTGGGTCTAAACCCCGACTACGAGCAGTACTTC
>-|TRBV4-1|-|TRBJ2-1|12
CASSPGLNEQFF
TGCGCCAGCAGCCCCGGGCTCAATGAGCAGTTCTTC
>once|TRBV18|TRBD1|TRBJ2-5|18
CASSPTSSTTGDQETQYF
TGTGCCAGCTCACCAACCTCCTCTACAACAGGGGACCAAGAGACCCAGTACTTC
>-|TRBV9|-|TRBJ2-3|16
CASSLQGAAPTDTQYF
TGTGCCAGCAGCCTCCAGGGCGCCGCACCCACAGATACGCAGTATTTT
>-|TRBV5-8|-|TRBJ2-7|14
CASRLGPGSDEQYF
TGTGCCAGCAGATTGGGCCCTGGGAGTGACGAGCAGTACTTC
>-|TRBV11-2|-|TRBJ1-1|15
CASSFAVATNTEAFF
TGTGCCAGCAGCTTCGCAGTCGCAACCAACACTGAAGCTTTCTTT
>-|TRBV11-3|-|TRBJ2-2|17
CASSLDQGHLGTGELFF
TGTGCCAGCAGCTTAGACCAGGGACACCTGGGGACCGGGGAGCTGTTTTTT
>-|TRBV5-8|-|TRBJ1-5|13
CASSWGLGQPQHF
TGTGCCAGCAGCTGGGGCCTAGGGCAGCCCCAGCATTTT
>-|TRBV7-8|-|TRBJ1-5|14
CASSQGRGNQPQHF
TGTGCCAGCAGCCAGGGACGCGGCAATCAGCCCCAGCATTTT
>-|TRBV6-5|-|TRBJ1-1|15
CASSLAIRVYAEAFF
TGTGCCAGCAGTCTAGCTATCAGGGTTTACGCTGAAGCTTTCTTT
>-|TRBV5-4|TRBD1|TRBJ2-2|15
CASSLRQGAIGELFF
TGTGCCAGCAGCTTGAGACAGGGGGCGATCGGGGAGCTGTTTTTT
>-|TRBV19|-|TRBJ2-7|15
CASRRGEGRAYEQYF
TGTGCCAGTAGAAGGGGAGAAGGGCGCGCCTACGAGCAGTACTTC
>-|TRBV19|-|TRBJ2-5|12
CASRQGQETQYF
TGTGCCAGTCGGCAGGGGCAAGAGACCCAGTACTTC
>-|TRBV4-1|-|TRBJ1-2|13
CASSQNIFYGYTF
TGCGCCAGCAGCCAAAACATCTTCTATGGCTACACCTTC
>-|TRBV19|-|TRBJ2-7|13
CASSIWGGYEQYF
TGTGCCAGTAGTATATGGGGCGGGTACGAGCAGTACTTC
>-|TRBV6-5|-|TRBJ1-5|15
CASSPGRISNQPQHF
TGTGCCAGCAGTCCCGGACGGATTAGCAATCAGCCCCAGCATTTT
>-|TRBV7-2|-|TRBJ1-1|15
CASSFVGGSGTEAFF
TGTGCCAGCAGCTTCGTTGGAGGGTCCGGCACTGAAGCTTTCTTT
>-|TRBV20-1|-|TRBJ1-2|10
CSARTDGYTF
TGCAGTGCGCGGACAGATGGCTACACCTTC
>few|TRBV30|TRBD1|TRBJ1-2|13
CAWGRDRPYGYTF
TGTGCCTGGGGCCGGGACAGACCCTATGGCTACACCTTC
>-|TRBV15|-|TRBJ1-5|17
CATSRDRRPQSNQPQHF
TGTGCCACCAGCAGAGATAGGAGACCACAGAGCAATCAGCCCCAGCATTTT
>-|TRBV19|-|TRBJ1-1|13
CAVESRLDTEAFF
TGTGCCGTTGAGTCAAGGCTGGACACTGAAGCTTTCTTT
>-|TRBV15|-|TRBJ1-6|18
CATSRDRRKDGYNSPLHF
TGTGCCACCAGCAGAGATCGAAGAAAGGACGGCTATAATTCACCCCTCCACTTT
>-|TRBV10-3|-|TRBJ1-1|12
CAIRGGDTEAFF
TGTGCCATCAGAGGTGGGGACACTGAAGCTTTCTTT
>-|TRBV7-9|TRBD1|TRBJ2-7|16
CASSLGAGTGFYEQYF
TGTGCCAGCAGCTTAGGAGCCGGGACAGGGTTTTACGAGCAGTACTTC
>-|TRBV9|TRBD1|TRBJ1-1|15
CASSAGQGTGSEAFF
TGTGCCAGCAGCGCCGGACAGGGGACAGGGTCTGAAGCTTTCTTT
>-|TRBV27|TRBD1|TRBJ1-1|15
CASSFLPPWTGQAFF
TGTGCCAGCAGTTTCCTGCCCCCGTGGACAGGACAAGCTTTCTTT
>-|TRBV28|-|TRBJ1-1|12
CASWKGQFEAFF
TGTGCCAGCTGGAAAGGGCAATTTGAAGCTTTCTTT
>-|TRBV5-6|-|TRBJ2-7|15
CASSRFQAVSYEQYF
TGTGCCAGCAGCCGCTTCCAGGCGGTCTCCTACGAGCAGTACTTC
>once|TRBV5-6|TRBD2|TRBJ2-5|14
CASSIPGLPETQYF
TGTGCCAGCAGCATACCGGGACTACCTGAGACCCAGTACTTC
>-|TRBV2|-|TRBJ2-4|15
CASKEGGLAKNIQYF
TGTGCCAGCAAGGAAGGAGGGTTAGCCAAAAACATTCAGTACTTC
>-|TRBV27|TRBD1|TRBJ1-2|14
CASRGQGEYYGYTF
TGTGCCAGCAGAGGACAGGGGGAGTACTATGGCTACACCTTC
>-|TRBV7-9|TRBD2|TRBJ2-5|16
CASSTHRTSGHETQYF
TGTGCCAGCAGCACGCACCGGACTAGCGGGCACGAGACCCAGTACTTC
>-|TRBV28|TRBD1|TRBJ2-7|14
CASTQWDRPFEQYF
TGTGCCAGCACCCAGTGGGACAGACCTTTTGAGCAGTACTTC
>many|TRBV5-1|TRBD1|TRBJ1-2|14
CASSLGQGMGGYTF
TGCGCCAGCAGCTTGGGACAGGGGATGGGTGGCTACACCTTC
>few|TRBV7-2|-|TRBJ1-5|16
CASSFQTGVSNQPQHF
TGTGCCAGCAGCTTCCAGACAGGAGTTAGCAATCAGCCCCAGCATTTT
>-|TRBV5-1|-|TRBJ2-5|14
CASSPTGLSETQYF
TGCGCCAGCAGCCCGACAGGTTTGTCAGAGACCCAGTACTTC
>-|TRBV29-1|-|TRBJ2-7|21
CSVGAVPGVQGVQGGRYEQYF
TGCAGCGTTGGGGCTGTCCCTGGGGTTCAAGGAGTACAGGGTGGCCGCTACGAGCAGTACTTC
>-|TRBV6-7|TRBD1|TRBJ1-1|18
CASTLIVGTGHICTEAFF
TGTGCCAGCACCCTAATTGTAGGGACAGGGCATATTTGTACTGAAGCTTTCTTT
>-|TRBV19|-|TRBJ1-1|15
CASSSPSLGDTEAFF
TGTGCCAGTAGCTCCCCCTCGCTTGGGGACACTGAAGCTTTCTTT
>-|TRBV2|-|TRBJ1-6|16
CASSGTGSSYNSPLHF
TGTGCCAGCAGTGGGACGGGGAGCTCCTATAATTCACCCCTCCACTTT
>-|TRBV6-2/TRBV6-3|-|TRBJ2-1|17
CASSYDTGTNSYNEQFF
TGTGCCAGCAGTTACGATACGGGAACAAATTCCTACAATGAGCAGTTCTTC
>few|TRBV3-1/TRBV3-2|-|TRBJ1-2|13
CASSQSSFYGYTF
TGTGCCAGCAGCCAAAGCTCCTTCTATGGCTACACCTTC
>-|TRBV18|TRBD2|TRBJ2-3|14
CASSPPGGTDTQYF
TGTGCCAGCTCACCACCGGGGGGGACAGATACGCAGTATTTT
>-|TRBV30|-|TRBJ1-1|13
CAWSVLDHTEAFF
TGTGCCTGGAGTGTACTGGACCACACTGAAGCTTTCTTT